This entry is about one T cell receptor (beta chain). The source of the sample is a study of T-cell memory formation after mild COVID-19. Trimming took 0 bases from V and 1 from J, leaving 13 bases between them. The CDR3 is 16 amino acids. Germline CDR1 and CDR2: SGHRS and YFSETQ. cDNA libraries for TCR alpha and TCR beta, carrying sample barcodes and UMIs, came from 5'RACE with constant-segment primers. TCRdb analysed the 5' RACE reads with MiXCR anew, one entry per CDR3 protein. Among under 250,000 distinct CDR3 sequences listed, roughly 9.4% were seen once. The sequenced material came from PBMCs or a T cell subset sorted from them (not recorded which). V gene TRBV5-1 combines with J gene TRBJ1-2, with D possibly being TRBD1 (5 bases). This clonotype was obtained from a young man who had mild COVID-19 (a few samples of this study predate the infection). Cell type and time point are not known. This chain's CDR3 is CASSLASAGSNYGYTF. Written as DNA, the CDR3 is TGCGCCAGCAGCTTGGCCTCGGCAGGGAGTAACTATGGCTACACCTTC.